This passage covers 5 T cell receptor beta chains from one sample sequenced in a study of cytomegalovirus exposure and HLA in healthy donors. TCRdb's copy holds only in-frame clones and misses some; the assay was immunoSEQ multiplex PCR. The sample has just under 75,000 clones, around 94% seen once. The specimen sequenced was PBMCs. All receptors derive from a woman between 18 and 29 years old in good health and CMV-seropositive.

This clone was seen only once. The chain links TRBV19 to TRBJ2-2; a possible D gene is TRBD1 (5 bases). Per the germline V gene, CDR1 is LNHDA and CDR2 is SQIVND (reference sequence). Trimming left V 1 base short and J 4 bases short, with 10 bases between. The CDR3 loop spans 15 amino acids. The DNA for the CDR3 is TGTGCCAGTAGTATAGGGACAAGGAGCACCGGGGAGCTGTTTTTT. It codes for CASSIGTRSTGELFF.

DNA of the CDR3: TGTGCCAGTAGCCCGGGACAGGGGCGACGGGGCTACACCTTC. Its translation is CASSPGQGRRGYTF. This rearrangement joins TRBV6-5 to TRBJ1-2, with 10 bases fitting TRBD1. Germline values: CDR1 MNHEY, CDR2 SVGAGI. V shed 9 bases and J 8 bases; nucleotides not matched to a gene: 12. The length of the CDR3 is 14 residues.

The rearrangement links TRBV4-3 to TRBJ1-2; 7 bases line up with TRBD1. V was clipped by 0 bases and J by 9 bases; unmatched bases: 10. The CDR3 length is 15 residues. The germline V gene has CDR1 LGHNA and CDR2 YSLEER. The DNA for the CDR3 is TGCGCCAGCAGCCAAGATAGGGACAGTCGTTTTAGCTACACCTTC. Its protein is CASSQDRDSRFSYTF.

V usage is TRBV7-2 and J usage is TRBJ2-7; 8 nucleotides line up with TRBD1. The trim removed 6 bases at V and 6 bases at J, leaving 10 bases unmatched. Looked up from germline, CDR1 is SGHTA and CDR2 is FQGNSA. This CDR3 has 14 amino acids. CDR3: CASRTGTGDREQYF. The CDR3 nucleotides are TGTGCCAGCAGGACCGGGACAGGCGACCGCGAGCAGTACTTC. The full variable domain, rest sourced from reference TRBV7-2 and TRBJ2-7, is GAGVSQSPSNKVTEKGKDVELRCDPISGHTALYWYRQSLGQGLEFLIYFQGNSAPDKSGLPSDRFSAERTGGSVSTLTIQRTQQEDSAVYLCASRTGTGDREQYFGPGTRLTVT.

The chain links TRBV5-1 to TRBJ2-3; TRBD1 is a possible D gene (6 bases). This CDR3 has 14 residues. Germline lookup yields CDR1 SGHRS and CDR2 YFSETQ. Trimming shortened V by 0 bases and J by 2 bases, and 7 bases separated the two germline ends. In nucleotides, the CDR3 is TGCGCCAGCAGCTTGGGGACAGCCACAGATACGCAGTATTTT. Protein product: CASSLGTATDTQYF.